The 9 T cell receptor beta chains below come from one sample, sequenced in a study of cytomegalovirus exposure and HLA in healthy donors. Primers for the PCR totalled 60 Vbeta and 13 Jbeta. Sequencing was performed with immunoSEQ multiplex PCR; in TCRdb, only in-frame clones are kept and a portion is missing. The data contain 170,000 or so clones, about 80% of them singletons. The material sequenced was PBMCs. The receptors here all came from a woman aged 55-69 years in good health and CMV-seropositive.

The chain recombines TRBV5-1 with TRBJ1-1, with D possibly TRBD1 on 5 matching bases. The germline gives CDR1 SGHRS, CDR2 YFSETQ. CDR3 length: 14 residues. V lost 7 bases, J lost 0 bases, and 13 bases lay in between. In nucleotides, the CDR3 is TGCGCCAGCGTGCAAGACAGCATGAACACTGAAGCTTTCTTT. It encodes CASVQDSMNTEAFF.

This clone was counted a few times. V and J are TRBV28 and TRBJ1-1, with D hard to call. V lost 7 bases to trimming and J lost 7 bases, with 13 bases between them. The germline gives CDR1 MDHEN, CDR2 SYDVKM. This CDR3 has 12 amino acids. The CDR3 is CASIKTRSEAFF. CDR3 nucleotides: TGTGCCAGCATTAAAACCCGTAGTGAAGCTTTCTTT.

This chain joins TRBV6-5 and TRBJ2-4, with no clear D. The CDR3 runs to 16 residues. V was pared by 0 bases and J by 0 bases, with 9 bases between. Germline lookup yields CDR1 MNHEY and CDR2 SVGAGI. This chain's CDR3 is CASSYSLGKAKNIQYF. The CDR3 DNA reads as TGTGCCAGCAGTTACTCGCTAGGAAAAGCCAAAAACATTCAGTACTTC.

The CDR3 reads CASSLESGRFRNGYTF. CDR3 DNA: TGTGCCAGCAGCTTGGAGTCAGGGAGGTTTAGGAATGGCTACACCTTC. The chain couples TRBV5-6 to TRBJ1-2; D might be TRBD1 (5 bases). Per the germline V gene, CDR1 is SGHDT and CDR2 is YYEEEE. CDR3 length equals 16 residues. Trimming stripped 0 bases from V and 6 bases from J, with 18 bases between.

The genes are TRBV18 and TRBJ1-4; 8 bases are a match to TRBD1. Unmatched junction bases numbered 5, after V lost 4 bases and J lost 7 bases. Per the germline V gene, CDR1 is KGHSH and CDR2 is LQKENI. This CDR3 has 14 residues. The CDR3 sequence: CASSLGQGREKLFF. The CDR3 DNA reads TGTGCCAGCTCACTCGGACAGGGCCGTGAAAAACTGTTTTTT.

The rearrangement links TRBV27 to TRBJ2-7; 7 nucleotides agree with TRBD1. The germline gives CDR1 MNHEY, CDR2 SMNVEV (reference sequence). Trimming took 5 bases from V and 3 from J; bases not matched to a gene: 4. This CDR3 region has 13 residues. CDR3 in DNA: TGTGCCAGCAGTGAGGGACAGTACTACGAGCAGTACTTC. Amino acid sequence: CASSEGQYYEQYF.

The V and J genes are TRBV7-4 and TRBJ1-5; 7 bases agree with TRBD1. The CDR3 runs 18 residues. Germline CDR1 reads SGHVT; CDR2 reads SQSDAQ. V lost 0 bases to trimming and J lost 0 bases; unmatched junction nucleotides: 8. CDR3 coding DNA: TGTGCCAGCAGCTTAGCGGGGGACAGCAGTTATAGCAATCAGCCCCAGCATTTT. This sequence encodes CASSLAGDSSYSNQPQHF.

This chain links TRBV18 with TRBJ1-2; D is undetermined. CDR3 length equals 17 residues. The ends were cut back, 3 bases at V and 2 bases at J, with 19 bases in the middle. Germline CDR1 KGHSH, CDR2 LQKENI. The CDR3 region has the DNA TGTGCCAGCTCACCCCTAGTGGTGGGTGGAGGGAACTATGGCTACACCTTC. It specifies CASSPLVVGGGNYGYTF. Supplemented by reference TRBV18 and TRBJ1-2, the full variable domain reads NAGVMQNPRHLVRRRGQEARLRCSPMKGHSHVYWYRQLPEEGLKFMVYLQKENIIDESGMPKERFSAEFPKEGPSILRIQQVVRGDSAAYFCASSPLVVGGGNYGYTFGSGTRLTVV.

The genes are TRBV5-1 and TRBJ2-2; tentative D call: TRBD2 (6 bases). The CDR3 extends over 16 amino acids. Trimming stripped 4 bases from V and 5 bases from J, with 18 bases between. From germline, CDR1 is SGHRS and CDR2 YFSETQ. CDR3 bases: TGCGCCAGCAGCGAAGGACTTAGCGGAGGTACCGGGGAGCTGTTTTTT. Protein: CASSEGLSGGTGELFF.